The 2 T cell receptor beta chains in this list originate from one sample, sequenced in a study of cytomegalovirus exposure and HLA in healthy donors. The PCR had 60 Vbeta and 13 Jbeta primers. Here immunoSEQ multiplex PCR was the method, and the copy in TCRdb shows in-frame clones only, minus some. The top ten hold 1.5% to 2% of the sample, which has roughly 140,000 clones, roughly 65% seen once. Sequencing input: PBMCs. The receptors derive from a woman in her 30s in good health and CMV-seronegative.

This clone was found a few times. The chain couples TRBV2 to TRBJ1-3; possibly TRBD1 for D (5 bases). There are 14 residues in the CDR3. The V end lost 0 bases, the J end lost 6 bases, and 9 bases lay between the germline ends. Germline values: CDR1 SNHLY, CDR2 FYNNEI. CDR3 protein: CASSEAGPLNTIYF. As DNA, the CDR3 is TGTGCCAGCAGTGAAGCGGGGCCCCTAAACACCATATATTTT.

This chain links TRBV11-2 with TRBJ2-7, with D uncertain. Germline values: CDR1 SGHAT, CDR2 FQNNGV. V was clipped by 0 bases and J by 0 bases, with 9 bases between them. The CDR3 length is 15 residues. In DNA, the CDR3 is TGTGCCAGCAGCTTAGATGGCGGCAGCTCCTACGAGCAGTACGTC. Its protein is CASSLDGGSSYEQYV.